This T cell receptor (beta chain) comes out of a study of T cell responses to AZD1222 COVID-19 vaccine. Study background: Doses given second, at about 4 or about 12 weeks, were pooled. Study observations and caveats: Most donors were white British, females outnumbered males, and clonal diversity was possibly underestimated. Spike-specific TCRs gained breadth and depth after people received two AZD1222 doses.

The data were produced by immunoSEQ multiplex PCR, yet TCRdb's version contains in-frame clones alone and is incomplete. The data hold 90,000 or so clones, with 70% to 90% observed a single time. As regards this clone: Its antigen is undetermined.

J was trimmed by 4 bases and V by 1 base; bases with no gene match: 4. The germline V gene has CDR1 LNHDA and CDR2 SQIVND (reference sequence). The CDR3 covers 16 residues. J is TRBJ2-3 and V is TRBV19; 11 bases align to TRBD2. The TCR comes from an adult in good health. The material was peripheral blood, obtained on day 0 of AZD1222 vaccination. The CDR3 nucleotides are TGTGCCAGTAGTATAGGGTGGGGACTAGCGGCAGATACGCAGTATTTT. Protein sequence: CASSIGWGLAADTQYF.